This TCR beta chain was sequenced for a study of T cell repertoires in cytomegalovirus infection. Study at large: Recently identified HLA-C-restricted and well-studied HLA-B-restricted CMV epitopes were used. TCR beta signatures that were public indicated CMV infection and matching HLA type.

Findings of the study overall: Frequencies of public TCR beta families were cumulated, and this identified carriers of CMV plus the relevant HLA. In two of eight donors, the top clonotype was HLA-C-restricted CMV-specific.

With 5 bases removed from V and 1 base from J, the gap between germline ends came to 14 bases. Per the germline V gene, CDR1 is SEHNR and CDR2 is FQNEAQ (reference sequence). This CDR3 has 16 amino acids. Via MiXCR, TCRdb re-called the reads, giving one row per CDR3 protein. The sample has 650,000 to 850,000 distinct CDR3 sequences; about 29% are singletons. Concerning this clonotype itself: Its antigen remains unknown.

Here the sequenced sample was cultured CD8+ T cells from PBMCs, taken from culture after CMV antigen stimulation. The sequence derives from a human donor in good health (CMV status not recorded). Some clones in this sample may be carry-over from other donors' samples. The chain recombines TRBV7-9 with TRBJ2-2, with D perhaps matching TRBD1 or TRBD2 (5 bases each). The CDR3 coding sequence is TGTGCCAGCAGCCTCCGGGACGGAGAGAACACCGGGGAGCTGTTTTTT. Encoded protein: CASSLRDGENTGELFF.